This T cell receptor (beta chain) was captured in a study of T cell repertoires in cytomegalovirus infection (dated by TCRdb to about 2019). Some background on the complete study: Alongside well-studied HLA-B-restricted epitopes, the peptide stimulations were aimed at recently identified HLA-C-restricted CMV epitopes, whose presentation resists viral immunomodulation. Donor HLA type was relevant to the analysis, as public TCR beta signatures indicated carriage of CMV infection together with the matching HLA type. Study-wide conclusions, independent of this receptor: Cumulative frequency of public TCR beta family members discriminated carriers of CMV infection plus the relevant HLA type in this cohort and an independent approximately 360-donor cohort. The ex vivo response was dominated by HLA-C-restricted CMV-specific TCR beta clonotypes, which also provided the single most frequent clonotype in two of eight donors.

For this clonotype: The antigen it binds to is not known. Base qualities are missing; no much larger clone stands one base away.

The sequencer listed for this sample is Illumina HiSeq 1500. TCRdb trimmed the raw reads at Q25, called clones with MiXCR and kept productive beta chains. For every CDR3 protein sequence, its rows merge into one entry that carries the most common genes and DNA. In this sample the table shows about 500,000 distinct CDR3 sequences, around 30% of which occur a single time. Roughly a sixth of the sample belongs to the ten largest clones. V is cut by 8 bases and J by 2 bases, and the space between the germline ends is 24 bases. CDR1 and CDR2 are read off the germline V gene as KGHSH and LQKENI. The CDR3 has 18 amino acids, counting the end cysteine and phenylalanine. Only CDR3 DNA remains: 54 bases, in frame from the first base. In light of the paper, this sample's treatment or condition label describes: in vitro stimulation with specific CMV peptide epitopes to enrich CMV-specific T cells.

The specimen was cultured PBMCs, collected from culture after CMV antigen stimulation. Rearrangement joined TRBV18 to TRBJ2-2, and the D gene may be TRBD2, 6 bases matching. The receptor was isolated from a human donor in good health (CMV status not recorded). Some clones in this sample may be carry-over from other donors' samples. In nucleotide form, the sequence is TGTGCCAGCCTCACCACGGAGGCGGGGCAGCTCAACACCGGGGAGCTGTTTTTT. Translated, this is CASLTTEAGQLNTGELFF.